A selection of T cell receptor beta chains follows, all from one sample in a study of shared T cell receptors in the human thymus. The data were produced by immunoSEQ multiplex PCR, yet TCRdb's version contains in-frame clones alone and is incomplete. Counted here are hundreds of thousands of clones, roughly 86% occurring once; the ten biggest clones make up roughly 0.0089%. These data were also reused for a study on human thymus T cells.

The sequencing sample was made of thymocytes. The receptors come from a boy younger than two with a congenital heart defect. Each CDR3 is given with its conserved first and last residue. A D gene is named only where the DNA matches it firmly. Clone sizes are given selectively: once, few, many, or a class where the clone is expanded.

cdr3_aa: CASSQRPGLEETQYF
cdr3_nt: TGCGCCAGCAGCCAACGCCCGGGACTAGAAGAGACCCAGTACTTC
d_call: TRBD2
clone_size: .
j_call: TRBJ2-5
v_call: TRBV4-3

cdr3_aa: CASSETRTAGNTIYF
cdr3_nt: TGTGCCAGCAGTGAAACCAGGACAGCTGGAAACACCATATATTTT
d_call: .
clone_size: .
j_call: TRBJ1-3
v_call: TRBV6-1

cdr3_aa: CASSLGEGSKDYGYTF
cdr3_nt: TGTGCCAGCAGCTTAGGCGAGGGATCTAAGGACTATGGCTACACCTTC
d_call: .
clone_size: .
j_call: TRBJ1-2
v_call: TRBV11-2

cdr3_aa: CASSQEGTVELFYEQYF
cdr3_nt: TGTGCCAGCAGCCAAGAGGGGACAGTCGAGCTCTTCTACGAGCAGTACTTC
d_call: TRBD1
clone_size: once
j_call: TRBJ2-7
v_call: TRBV4-2

cdr3_aa: CSARDREVMGTEAFF
cdr3_nt: TGCAGCGCCCGGGACAGGGAAGTGATGGGCACTGAAGCTTTCTTT
d_call: TRBD1
clone_size: .
j_call: TRBJ1-1
v_call: TRBV29-1

cdr3_aa: CASRGRGEQYF
cdr3_nt: TGTGCCAGCAGGGGTCGGGGAGAGCAGTACTTC
d_call: .
clone_size: .
j_call: TRBJ2-7
v_call: TRBV6-5

cdr3_aa: CASSEYTGVGGRAYNEQFF
cdr3_nt: TGCGCCAGCAGTGAGTACACTGGGGTTGGCGGGAGGGCCTACAATGAGCAGTTCTTC
d_call: TRBD2
clone_size: .
j_call: TRBJ2-1
v_call: TRBV10-2

cdr3_aa: CASSSVKPAFADNEETQYF
cdr3_nt: TGTGCCAGCAGCTCCGTTAAGCCCGCCTTCGCGGACAATGAAGAGACCCAGTACTTC
d_call: .
clone_size: .
j_call: TRBJ2-5
v_call: TRBV7-9

cdr3_aa: CASSDPDRAYGYTF
cdr3_nt: TGTGCCAGCAGTGACCCCGACAGGGCCTATGGCTACACCTTC
d_call: TRBD1
clone_size: .
j_call: TRBJ1-2
v_call: TRBV6-1

cdr3_aa: CASPVGPGNTEAFF
cdr3_nt: TGTGCCAGCCCCGTTGGGCCTGGAAACACTGAAGCTTTCTTT
d_call: .
clone_size: few
j_call: TRBJ1-1
v_call: TRBV2

cdr3_aa: CATSHCQRDYYQETQYF
cdr3_nt: TGTGCCACCAGCCACTGCCAACGGGACTATTACCAAGAGACCCAGTACTTC
d_call: TRBD2
clone_size: .
j_call: TRBJ2-5
v_call: TRBV15

cdr3_aa: CASRSNRDTDTQYF
cdr3_nt: TGTGCCAGCAGAAGTAACAGGGACACAGATACGCAGTATTTT
d_call: .
clone_size: once
j_call: TRBJ2-3
v_call: TRBV6-1

cdr3_aa: CASSQAYTPVLAALAKNIQYF
cdr3_nt: TGCGCCAGCAGCCAAGCCTATACGCCAGTCCTAGCGGCCTTAGCCAAAAACATTCAGTACTTC
d_call: TRBD2
clone_size: .
j_call: TRBJ2-4
v_call: TRBV4-3

cdr3_aa: CASSRTDRVYEQYF
cdr3_nt: TGTGCCAGCAGTCGGACCGACAGGGTTTACGAGCAGTACTTC
d_call: TRBD1
clone_size: .
j_call: TRBJ2-7
v_call: TRBV9

cdr3_aa: CASSIVLLAGRQPSSYNEQFF
cdr3_nt: TGTGCCAGTAGTATCGTCCTGCTAGCGGGAAGGCAGCCAAGCTCCTACAATGAGCAGTTCTTC
d_call: TRBD2
clone_size: .
j_call: TRBJ2-1
v_call: TRBV19

cdr3_aa: CASSELNSLGYTF
cdr3_nt: TGTGCCAGCAGTGAACTTAACTCTCTAGGCTACACCTTC
d_call: .
clone_size: .
j_call: TRBJ1-2
v_call: TRBV25-1

cdr3_aa: CASSLASRAIF
cdr3_nt: TGTGCCAGCAGCTTAGCTTCCAGGGCAATCTTC
d_call: .
clone_size: once
j_call: TRBJ2-1
v_call: TRBV7-2

cdr3_aa: CASSMGSGGYDTQYF
cdr3_nt: TGTGCCAGTAGTATGGGGTCAGGGGGATACGATACGCAGTATTTT
d_call: TRBD1
clone_size: .
j_call: TRBJ2-3
v_call: TRBV19

cdr3_aa: CASSTSTGQETQYF
cdr3_nt: TGCGCCAGCAGCACCTCGACGGGCCAAGAGACCCAGTACTTC
d_call: .
clone_size: .
j_call: TRBJ2-5
v_call: TRBV5-1

cdr3_aa: CASSLVQGSEQYF
cdr3_nt: TGTGCCAGCAGCTTAGTTCAGGGTTCCGAGCAGTACTTC
d_call: .
clone_size: .
j_call: TRBJ2-7
v_call: TRBV7-8

cdr3_aa: CASSLSTGGYGYTF
cdr3_nt: TGTGCCAGCAGCCTAAGCACGGGGGGCTATGGCTACACCTTC
d_call: .
clone_size: .
j_call: TRBJ1-2
v_call: TRBV28

cdr3_aa: CASSGQWISGNTIYF
cdr3_nt: TGTGCCAGCAGCGGACAGTGGATCTCTGGAAACACCATATATTTT
d_call: .
clone_size: .
j_call: TRBJ1-3
v_call: TRBV28

cdr3_aa: CASSRAGGPYEQYF
cdr3_nt: TGTGCCAGCAGCCGAGCGGGAGGTCCCTACGAGCAGTACTTC
d_call: TRBD2
clone_size: .
j_call: TRBJ2-7
v_call: TRBV7-2

cdr3_aa: CASSPDQGNQPQHF
cdr3_nt: TGTGCCAGCAGCCCAGATCAGGGCAATCAGCCCCAGCATTTT
d_call: .
clone_size: .
j_call: TRBJ1-5
v_call: TRBV4-2

cdr3_aa: CASSPGGYNEQFF
cdr3_nt: TGTGCCAGCAGCCCGGGGGGGTACAATGAGCAGTTCTTC
d_call: TRBD2
clone_size: .
j_call: TRBJ2-1
v_call: TRBV7-3

cdr3_aa: CASSPTAHSTPLYEQYF
cdr3_nt: TGTGCCAGCAGCCCGACGGCCCACAGCACCCCGCTTTACGAGCAGTACTTC
d_call: .
clone_size: .
j_call: TRBJ2-7
v_call: TRBV7-2

cdr3_aa: CASSYAAPNNEQFF
cdr3_nt: TGTGCCAGCAGTTACGCGGCTCCTAACAATGAGCAGTTCTTC
d_call: .
clone_size: .
j_call: TRBJ2-1
v_call: TRBV6-5

cdr3_aa: CASSLTSGPYQETQYF
cdr3_nt: TGCGCCAGCAGCTTGACCAGCGGGCCGTACCAAGAGACCCAGTACTTC
d_call: .
clone_size: .
j_call: TRBJ2-5
v_call: TRBV5-1